This T cell receptor beta chain was captured by sequencing in a study of T cell responses to AZD1222 COVID-19 vaccine. Regarding the study as a whole: Vaccine-associated CD4 TCRs spanned spike, dominant at 160-218 and 743-854. Repertoire sampling happened only post peak T cell response. Nearly half of unique spike-specific TCRs reportedly avoided B.1.351 and B.1.1.7 mutated regions.

Only in-frame clones appear in the TCRdb table, and some are missing; sequencing was by immunoSEQ multiplex PCR. The profile covers roughly 200,000 clones, with around 94% appearing a single time and roughly 1.8% taken by the ten largest. Details on this clone: Its antigen is unknown.

The length of the CDR3 is 15 residues. The germline V gene encodes CDR1 SGHTA and CDR2 FQGNSA. With 6 bases clipped from V and 8 bases from J, the junction kept 12 bases outside the gene matches. The chain has TRBV7-2 and TRBJ2-3; 9 bases are a match to TRBD2. The receptor was isolated from an adult who received the MenACWY meningococcal vaccine as a control. The sequences come from peripheral blood, collected 28 days after the second dose of the MenACWY control vaccine. The CDR3 bases are TGTGCCAGCAGTCGTAGCGGGGGCCCCCGGGGTACGCAGTATTTT. It is translated as CASSRSGGPRGTQYF. Looking up the rest from reference TRBV7-2 and TRBJ2-3 gives the full variable domain: GAGVSQSPSNKVTEKGKDVELRCDPISGHTALYWYRQSLGQGLEFLIYFQGNSAPDKSGLPSDRFSAERTGGSVSTLTIQRTQQEDSAVYLCASSRSGGPRGTQYFGPGTRLTVL.